The 24 T cell receptor beta chains listed next were all sequenced from one sample in a study of early T cells in non-severe SARS-CoV-2 infection. TCRdb re-derived calls from the 5' RACE reads in MiXCR, one entry per CDR3 protein. Among fewer than 30,000 distinct CDR3 sequences listed, 5.5% to 7.5% were seen once. The input for sequencing was whole blood, taken at baseline. The receptor source for this set is an adult who was a healthcare worker with PCR-confirmed SARS-CoV-2 infection or an uninfected control (not recorded which).

A few counts support this clonotype. The chain joins TRBV7-3 to TRBJ2-5; D is undetermined. V was shortened by 1 base and J by 7 bases, with 10 bases between the two germline ends. The germline V gene encodes CDR1 SGHTA and CDR2 FQGTGA. The CDR3 length is 13 residues. CDR3 amino acids: CASSLIGSGTQYF. The CDR3 nucleotides read TGTGCCAGCAGCTTAATAGGGTCCGGGACCCAGTACTTC.

This chain uses TRBV7-3 with TRBJ2-2; D unclear. In germline, CDR1 is SGHTA, CDR2 FQGTGA. The CDR3 has 16 residues. Trimming shortened V by 5 bases and J by 1 base, and 14 bases separated the two germline ends. The CDR3, as DNA: TGTGCCAGCAGCCCTCAAGACGTCCGGAACACCGGGGAGCTGTTTTTT. Protein sequence: CASSPQDVRNTGELFF.

This clonotype was seen many times. This sequence joins TRBV11-2 and TRBJ2-7; the D gene is possibly TRBD1 (6 bases). Germline V gene lookup returns CDR1 SGHAT and CDR2 FQNNGV. The CDR3 has 15 residues. Between the trimmed V and J ends, which lost 5 bases and 0 bases, there was a span of 14 bases. The CDR3 is CASSPRMDSSYEQYF. The CDR3 nucleotides are TGTGCCAGCAGCCCGCGCATGGACAGCTCCTACGAGCAGTACTTC.

This clonotype was seen at least ten times. The rearrangement joins TRBV4-2 to TRBJ2-4, with 12 bases lining up with TRBD2. Trimming removed 4 bases from V and 5 bases from J; junction bases left unmatched: 9. The CDR3 is made up of 17 amino acids. Germline-derived CDR1 and CDR2 are LGHNA and YNFKEQ. CDR3 loop: CASSLRLAGEVQNIQYF. The DNA for the CDR3 is TGTGCCAGCAGCCTCAGACTAGCGGGAGAAGTCCAAAACATTCAGTACTTC.

This clonotype appeared many times. V is TRBV6-5 and J is TRBJ1-6; D gene ambiguous. The germline V and J ends were trimmed by 2 bases and 10 bases, with 18 bases remaining between them. Germline lookup yields CDR1 MNHEY and CDR2 SVGAGI. The CDR3 has 16 residues. The chain's CDR3 is CASSYVSHLTNSPLHF. In nucleotides, the CDR3 is TGTGCCAGCAGTTACGTCTCCCACTTAACAAACTCACCCCTCCACTTT.

This clonotype came up many times. The V gene is TRBV25-1, the J gene TRBJ1-1; 8 nucleotides line up with TRBD1. V gave up 1 base and J gave up 0 bases; unmatched junction bases: 7. Germline lookup yields CDR1 MGHDK and CDR2 SYGVNS. CDR3 length equals 17 residues. The CDR3 DNA follows: TGTGCCAGCAGTGAATTCCCCCCCAGGGGGCTGAACACTGAAGCTTTCTTT. This translates into CASSEFPPRGLNTEAFF.

V usage is TRBV7-2 and J usage is TRBJ2-5; TRBD2 matches 9 bases. The CDR3 has 15 amino acids. V shed 2 bases and J 2 bases; nucleotides not matched to a gene: 3. Germline V gives CDR1 SGHTA, CDR2 FQGNSA. The chain's CDR3 is CASSLIAGAQETQYF. CDR3 DNA: TGTGCCAGCAGCTTAATAGCGGGGGCGCAAGAGACCCAGTACTTC.

The chain has TRBV19 and TRBJ2-3; no reliable D call. CDR1 and CDR2 from the germline V gene are LNHDA and SQIVND (reference sequence). Trimming took off 6 bases at V and 2 bases at J, with 15 bases between the two ends. CDR3 length equals 15 residues. The CDR3 loop reads CASRSTPTLTDTQYF. For the CDR3, the DNA is TGTGCCAGTAGATCAACACCGACTCTCACAGATACGCAGTATTTT.

This clonotype was picked up many times. The chain couples TRBV10-3 to TRBJ1-5; D is unresolved. The germline CDR1 and CDR2 sequences are ENHRY and SYGVKD. V shed 8 bases and J shed 5 bases, with 10 bases lying between them. CDR3 length: 12 residues. The CDR3 protein is CAIETSYQPQHF. In nucleotides, the CDR3 is TGTGCCATCGAGACATCTTATCAGCCCCAGCATTTT.

This clonotype was seen repeatedly, ten times or more. The chain couples TRBV19 to TRBJ1-1; TRBD1 is a possible D gene (6 bases). V dropped 2 bases and J dropped 2 bases, with 12 bases sitting between them. Germline values: CDR1 LNHDA, CDR2 SQIVND (reference sequence). CDR3 size: 15 residues. Here the CDR3 DNA reads TGTGCCAGTAGTATATGGCGGGGGCCAAACACTGAAGCTTTCTTT. As protein: CASSIWRGPNTEAFF.

This clonotype was detected ten times or more. CDR3: CASSPQLESYEQYF. In DNA form, the CDR3 reads TGTGCCAGCAGCCCCCAGTTGGAGAGCTACGAGCAGTACTTC. The gene calls are TRBV11-2 and TRBJ2-7, with D hard to call. From germline, CDR1 is SGHAT and CDR2 FQNNGV. The CDR3 has 14 amino acids. Trimming pared 5 bases from V and 3 bases from J, leaving 14 bases between.

This clonotype has a count of ten or more. The chain is built from TRBV19 and TRBJ1-5, with TRBD1 matching 7 bases. The CDR3 is 13 residues long. Germline CDR1 and CDR2: LNHDA and SQIVND (reference sequence). V was clipped by 5 bases and J by 4 bases; unmatched bases: 2. The CDR3 nucleotides are TGTGCCAGTAGTGGGACAGCAAATCAGCCCCAGCATTTT. Its translation is CASSGTANQPQHF.

In nucleotides, the CDR3 is TGTGCCAGCAGCACGCGGGACACGGTACAAGAGACCCAGTACTTC. The encoded protein is CASSTRDTVQETQYF. J is TRBJ2-5 and V is TRBV28, with D perhaps given as TRBD1 or TRBD2 (6 bases each). V was cut by 6 bases and J by 2 bases, with 16 bases left in between. CDR3 length equals 15 residues. Germline CDR1 is MDHEN and CDR2 is SYDVKM.

The rearrangement uses TRBV5-1 and TRBJ2-1; 10 bases are a match to TRBD2. This CDR3 is 19 amino acids long. Germline CDR1 is SGHRS and CDR2 is YFSETQ. J lost 0 bases, V lost 4 bases, and 13 bases had no gene match. CDR3 region: CASSRGNRLAGSSYNEQFF. CDR3 DNA sequence: TGCGCCAGCAGCCGCGGTAACCGACTAGCGGGCTCCTCCTACAATGAGCAGTTCTTC.

The table lists this clonotype with many counts. This chain joins TRBV12-3 or TRBV12-4 and TRBJ1-3; tentatively, D is TRBD1 (5 bases). This CDR3 is 13 amino acids long. The V and J ends lost 5 bases and 6 bases respectively, with 11 bases between them. The DNA for the CDR3 is TGTGCCAGCAGTCGGGGGGTAGTAAACACCATATATTTT. Protein: CASSRGVVNTIYF.

There are many counts of this clonotype. In DNA, the CDR3 is TGCGCCAGCAGTGAATGGGGATTTTCCCAAGAGACCCAGTACTTC. It is translated as CASSEWGFSQETQYF. J is TRBJ2-5 and V is TRBV10-2; D not certain. The CDR3 consists of 15 residues. The germline V and J ends were trimmed by 3 bases and 1 base, with 12 bases remaining between them. The germline V gene encodes CDR1 WSHSY and CDR2 SAAADI.

This clonotype was seen many times. This chain links TRBV11-2 with TRBJ2-3; D perhaps matches TRBD2 (6 bases). CDR1 and CDR2 (germline): SGHAT, FQNNGV. Trimming stripped 0 bases from V and 0 bases from J, with 10 bases between. The CDR3 totals 16 residues. CDR3 sequence: CASSLEGGLSTDTQYF. The CDR3 DNA follows: TGTGCCAGCAGCTTAGAGGGGGGACTTAGCACAGATACGCAGTATTTT.

With respect to this clonotype: Given a much more abundant clone one base away, this may be a read error. The rearrangement uses TRBV20-1 and TRBJ2-5; TRBD1 matches 8 bases. This CDR3 has 15 amino acids. The germline V gene has CDR1 DFQATT and CDR2 SNEGSKA (reference sequence). The CDR3, as DNA: TGCAGTGCTAGAAGGACAGGGCTTTTTACGGAGACCCAGCACTTC. This encodes CSARRTGLFTETQHF.

This clonotype was recorded at least ten times. CDR3: CASSRYGSDYEQYF. Here the CDR3 DNA reads TGTGCCAGCAGTAGGTACGGCAGCGATTACGAGCAGTACTTC. This rearrangement joins TRBV12-3 or TRBV12-4 to TRBJ2-7; D is ambiguous. CDR3 length: 14 residues. V lost 5 bases and J lost 4, with 15 bases in between.

This clonotype was seen many times. This chain connects TRBV7-8 to TRBJ2-5; TRBD2 matches at 10 bases. Per the germline V gene, CDR1 is SGHVS and CDR2 is FQNEAQ. The CDR3 has 16 amino acids. The V and J ends lost 5 bases and 4 bases, in that order; junction bases with no gene match: 10. As DNA, the CDR3 is TGTGCCAGCAGCCCAGAGGTAGCGGGAGGTGGAGAGACCCAGTACTTC. This encodes CASSPEVAGGGETQYF.

In this sample, this clonotype turned up many times. V gene TRBV30 combines with J gene TRBJ2-7; possible D gene TRBD1, 6 bases. The germline CDR1 and CDR2 sequences are GTSNPN and SVGIG (reference sequence). Trimming pared 6 bases from V and 7 bases from J, leaving 13 bases between. CDR3 length: 11 residues. The CDR3 region is CACVQGLEQYF. The CDR3 DNA follows: TGTGCCTGCGTCCAGGGGTTGGAGCAGTACTTC.

A few counts support this clonotype. This chain uses TRBV7-9 with TRBJ2-1; perhaps D is TRBD1 or TRBD2 (6 bases each). The V gene lost 7 bases and the J gene lost 13 bases, with 17 bases spanning the gap. Germline V gives CDR1 SEHNR, CDR2 FQNEAQ (reference sequence). The CDR3 loop spans 12 amino acids. CDR3 region: CASNRAPGVQFF. In DNA form, the CDR3 reads TGTGCCAGCAACAGGGCCCCGGGGGTACAGTTCTTC.

This clonotype occurred many times. This chain joins TRBV6-2 or TRBV6-3 and TRBJ1-5; D is uncertain. Trimming took off 2 bases at V and 0 bases at J, with 11 bases between the two ends. Germline V gene data show CDR1 as MNHEY and CDR2 as SVGEGT. The CDR3 extends over 16 amino acids. Written as DNA, the CDR3 is TGTGCCAGCAGTTACCTCGACTGGTATAGCAATCAGCCCCAGCATTTT. Amino acid sequence: CASSYLDWYSNQPQHF.

This clonotype was detected many times. This rearrangement joins TRBV6-5 to TRBJ2-7; 7 positions match TRBD2. This CDR3 is built from 14 residues. The germline V gene has CDR1 MNHEY and CDR2 SVGAGI. V gave up 8 bases and J gave up 0 bases; unmatched junction bases: 7. The DNA of the CDR3 is TGTGCCAGCCGCCTGCAGCGGGACTCCTACGAGCAGTACTTC. This translates into CASRLQRDSYEQYF.